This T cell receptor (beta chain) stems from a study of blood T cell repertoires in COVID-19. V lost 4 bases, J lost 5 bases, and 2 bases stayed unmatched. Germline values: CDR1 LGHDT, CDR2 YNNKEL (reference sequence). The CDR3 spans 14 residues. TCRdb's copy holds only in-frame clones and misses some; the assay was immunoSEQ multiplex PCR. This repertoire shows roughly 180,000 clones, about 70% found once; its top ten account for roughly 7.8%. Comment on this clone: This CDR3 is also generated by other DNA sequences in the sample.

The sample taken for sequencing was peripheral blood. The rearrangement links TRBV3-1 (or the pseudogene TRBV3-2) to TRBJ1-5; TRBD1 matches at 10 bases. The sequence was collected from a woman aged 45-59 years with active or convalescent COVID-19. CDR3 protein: CASSLGQGDQPQHF. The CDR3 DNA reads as TGTGCCAGCAGCCTTGGACAGGGGGATCAGCCCCAGCATTTT.